This TCR beta chain comes out of a study of regulatory T cells in long-lasting Graves disease. The time point is: persistent/refractory GD, antithyroid drugs over 5 years with positive TRAb. The TCR library was prepared using RNA isolated from PBMCs. An endocrinology department located in Xi'an, China, was where the patients came from. General study points: Whereas more than 950 public clonotypes were shared by new patients, persistent patients shared more, at under 3,000.

This clonotype turned up a few times. The antigen remains undetermined. The CDR3 is made up of 16 amino acids. The germline gives CDR1 LNHDA, CDR2 SQIVND (reference sequence). V was clipped by 3 bases and J by 3 bases, with 15 bases between them. Libraries of TCR beta came from iRepertoire HTBI primers plus Arm-PCR of CDR3 regions. TCRdb reanalysed the multiplex PCR reads using MiXCR and keeps one entry per CDR3 protein. Of about half a million distinct CDR3 sequences listed, around a fifth are singletons. The chain has TRBV19 and TRBJ1-5; D perhaps matches TRBD1 (5 bases). The TCR comes from a female donor with Graves disease. This specimen was peripheral blood mononuclear cells (PBMCs), taken when the disease was refractory, from a patient treated with antithyroid drugs. The CDR3 coding sequence is TGTGCCAGTAGTATCACGGGTAGGGGAAACAATCAGCCCCAGCATTTT. Its protein product is CASSITGRGNNQPQHF.